Each of the 30 T cell receptor beta chains below was sequenced from the same sample in a study of cytomegalovirus exposure and HLA in healthy donors. A multiplex PCR was run with 60 Vbeta primers and 13 Jbeta primers. Some clones are missing from TCRdb's copy, which holds only in-frame ones; the method was immunoSEQ multiplex PCR. The sample lists under 200,000 clones, about 80% occurring once. Material: PBMCs. Receptors originate from a woman between 40 and 55 years old in good health and CMV-seronegative.

V and J are TRBV19 and TRBJ1-6; perhaps TRBD1 as D (5 bases). CDR3 length equals 14 residues. Per the germline V gene, CDR1 is LNHDA and CDR2 is SQIVND (reference sequence). V lost 5 bases, J lost 1 base, and 6 bases lay in between. CDR3 coding DNA: TGTGCCAGTAGTGGGGGGTCCTATAATTCACCCCTCCACTTT. Protein product: CASSGGSYNSPLHF.

The V and J genes are TRBV6-6 and TRBJ2-4, with 7 bases lining up with TRBD1. CDR3 size: 16 residues. V shed 2 bases and J 5 bases; nucleotides not matched to a gene: 9. Germline V gene lookup returns CDR1 MNHNY and CDR2 SVGAGI (reference sequence). CDR3 nucleotide sequence: TGTGCCAGCAGTTACCCGGGACAGCTACTGGAAAACATTCAGTACTTC. This sequence encodes CASSYPGQLLENIQYF.

J is TRBJ2-1 and V is TRBV30, with TRBD2 matching over 8 bases. Unmatched junction bases numbered 16, after V lost 2 bases and J lost 10 bases. There are 16 residues in the CDR3. Germline lookup yields CDR1 GTSNPN and CDR2 SVGIG (reference sequence). The DNA for the CDR3 is TGTGCCTGGAGTCACTCAAGGACTAGCATCTTTGTGGAGCAGTTCTTC. It is translated as CAWSHSRTSIFVEQFF.

The genes are TRBV5-6 and TRBJ2-5; D unclear. CDR1 and CDR2 (germline): SGHDT, YYEEEE. The CDR3 runs 14 residues. Trimming removed 0 bases at V and 5 bases at J, with 11 bases between. The CDR3 loop is CASSLGTGTETQYF. Here the CDR3 DNA reads TGTGCCAGCAGCTTGGGAACGGGTACGGAGACCCAGTACTTC.

The chain recombines TRBV5-1 with TRBJ2-2, with D maybe TRBD2 (5 bases). The length of the CDR3 is 16 residues. CDR1 SGHRS and CDR2 YFSETQ come from the germline V gene. Trimming took off 0 bases at V and 5 bases at J, with 14 bases between the two ends. The CDR3 spells CASSLALGVGTGELFF. The CDR3, as DNA: TGCGCCAGCAGCTTGGCCTTGGGAGTAGGGACCGGGGAGCTGTTTTTT. The full variable domain, rest sourced from reference TRBV5-1 and TRBJ2-2, is KAGVTQTPRYLIKTRGQQVTLSCSPISGHRSVSWYQQTPGQGLQFLFEYFSETQRNKGNFPGRFSGRQFSNSRSEMNVSTLELGDSALYLCASSLALGVGTGELFFGEGSRLTVL.

This chain joins TRBV7-9 and TRBJ1-4; D might be TRBD1 (6 bases). Germline V gene sequence: CDR1 SEHNR, CDR2 FQNEAQ (reference sequence). The V gene lost 4 bases and the J gene lost 3 bases, with 15 bases spanning the gap. The CDR3 contains 16 residues. In DNA form, the CDR3 reads TGTGCCAGCAGCTCCGCCGACAGGTCGGCTAATGAAAAACTGTTTTTT. Translated, it gives CASSSADRSANEKLFF.

The V gene is TRBV7-2, the J gene TRBJ2-5; no reliable D call. The DNA end favors TRBJ2-7, so the J call may be wrong. Germline lookup yields CDR1 SGHTA and CDR2 FQGNSA. This CDR3 region has 13 residues. CDR3 sequence reads: CASSLSVSYEQYF. The CDR3 region has the DNA TGTGCCAGCAGCTTATCGGTCTCCTACGAGCAGTACTTC.

The V and J genes are TRBV5-6 and TRBJ2-7; 12 bases match TRBD2. The CDR3 is 16 amino acids. V lost 2 bases, J lost 1 base, and 4 bases stayed unmatched. From germline, CDR1 is SGHDT and CDR2 YYEEEE. The CDR3 DNA is TGTGCCAGCAGCTTTCTAGCGGGGGGGGATTCCTACGAGCAGTACTTC. Translating gives CASSFLAGGDSYEQYF.

The chain recombines TRBV14 with TRBJ1-2; TRBD1 matches at 10 bases. Germline V gene data show CDR1 as SGHDN and CDR2 as FVKESK. Unmatched junction bases numbered 12, after V lost 0 bases and J lost 2 bases. The CDR3 has 19 amino acids. Here the CDR3 DNA reads TGTGCCAGCAGCCAAGATGGGACAGGGGCTGGCGATGGAAACTATGGCTACACCTTC. This codes for CASSQDGTGAGDGNYGYTF. The entire variable domain, with the rest obtained from reference TRBV14 and TRBJ1-2, is as follows: EAGVTQFPSHSVIEKGQTVTLRCDPISGHDNLYWYRRVMGKEIKFLLHFVKESKQDESGMPNNRFLAERTGGTYSTLKVQPAELEDSGVYFCASSQDGTGAGDGNYGYTFGSGTRLTVV.

This clone was detected only once. V usage is TRBV14 and J usage is TRBJ1-6; D is perhaps TRBD1 (5 bases). This CDR3 region has 16 residues. CDR1 is SGHDN, CDR2 FVKESK, per germline. The V gene lost 3 bases and the J gene lost 10 bases, with 19 bases spanning the gap. For the CDR3, the DNA is TGTGCCAGCAGCCAGGTGGGGGGACCCATTTGGTCACCCCTCCACTTT. Its protein is CASSQVGGPIWSPLHF.

The gene calls are TRBV5-1 and TRBJ2-3; a possible D gene is TRBD1 (6 bases). The V and J ends lost 4 bases and 2 bases respectively, with 14 bases between them. Germline V lookup: CDR1 SGHRS, CDR2 YFSETQ. This CDR3 is built from 15 residues. CDR3 bases: TGCGCCAGCAGCAGCTGGGACACCTCCACAGATACGCAGTATTTT. Its translation is CASSSWDTSTDTQYF.

The genes are TRBV9 and TRBJ1-6; the D gene is possibly TRBD1 (5 bases). The CDR3 covers 16 residues. V lost 3 bases and J 7 bases, leaving 17 bases between the germline ends. Germline V lookup: CDR1 SGDLS, CDR2 YYNGEE. CDR3 region: CASSADGRRANSPLHF. CDR3 nucleotides: TGTGCCAGCAGCGCAGATGGGCGCAGGGCCAATTCACCCCTCCACTTT.

This sequence joins TRBV6-5 and TRBJ1-2, with 12 bases matching TRBD1. Germline CDR1 is MNHEY and CDR2 is SVGAGI. V lost 2 bases to trimming and J lost 8 bases; unmatched junction nucleotides: 6. The CDR3 has 15 amino acids. The CDR3 bases are TGTGCCAGCAGTTACGGGGGACAGGGGGCGCCCGGCTACACCTTC. It codes for CASSYGGQGAPGYTF.

The chain links TRBV6-5 to TRBJ2-6, with 7 nucleotides matching TRBD1. Losses at the gene ends were 6 bases for V and 2 bases for J; bases not matched to a gene: 4. Germline V gives CDR1 MNHEY, CDR2 SVGAGI. The CDR3 length is 15 residues. The CDR3 coding sequence is TGTGCCAGCAGCCGTGACAGGGCTGGGGCCAACGTCCTGACTTTC. Its translation is CASSRDRAGANVLTF.

This chain joins TRBV5-1 and TRBJ1-2; 8 positions match TRBD1. J gave up 3 bases and V 3 bases, and 10 bases lay outside the gene matches. Germline loops: CDR1 SGHRS, CDR2 YFSETQ. The CDR3 length is 16 residues. CDR3 bases: TGCGCCAGCAGCTCGGTTGCCTTGACAGGGGACTATGGCTACACCTTC. Translated: CASSSVALTGDYGYTF.

V gene TRBV6-1 combines with J gene TRBJ2-7; D perhaps matches TRBD2 (5 bases). The CDR3 has 15 amino acids. Trimming removed 7 bases at V and 7 bases at J, with 23 bases between. Germline loops: CDR1 MNHNS, CDR2 SASEGT. The CDR3 nucleotides are TGTGCCAGCAAACCCGAAGGCGAAATTCCGGGGGAGCAGTACTTC. Translated: CASKPEGEIPGEQYF.

Notes on this clone: This same CDR3 is encoded by further DNA sequences in the sample. The V and J genes are TRBV19 and TRBJ1-1; perhaps TRBD1 as D (5 bases). There are 15 residues in the CDR3. Germline CDR1 is LNHDA and CDR2 is SQIVND (reference sequence). Trimming left V 2 bases short and J 5 bases short, with 15 bases between. The DNA for the CDR3 is TGTGCCAGTAGTATAAGTCTAACCCCAGGGACTGAAGCTTTCTTT. Translating it yields CASSISLTPGTEAFF.

The V gene is TRBV2, the J gene TRBJ2-7; 9 positions agree with TRBD2. The ends lost 4 bases at V and 2 bases at J; junction bases unmatched: 3. Germline V gene data show CDR1 as SNHLY and CDR2 as FYNNEI. The CDR3 extends over 14 amino acids. The CDR3 protein is CASSVTSGPYEQYF. CDR3 bases: TGTGCCAGCAGTGTGACTAGCGGTCCCTACGAGCAGTACTTC.

This chain uses TRBV27 with TRBJ1-5, with 8 bases matching TRBD1. The CDR3 covers 17 residues. Trimming at V came to 6 bases and at J to 0 bases, leaving 10 bases not matched to a gene. Germline V gene sequence: CDR1 MNHEY, CDR2 SMNVEV (reference sequence). CDR3 sequence (DNA): TGTGCCAGCAGACTCGGGACAGGCCTCTATAGCAATCAGCCCCAGCATTTT. The encoded protein is CASRLGTGLYSNQPQHF.

V gene TRBV18 combines with J gene TRBJ1-3, with TRBD1 matching over 8 bases. This CDR3 has 15 residues. V shed 6 bases and J 0 bases; nucleotides not matched to a gene: 4. The germline V gene has CDR1 KGHSH and CDR2 LQKENI. The CDR3, as DNA: TGTGCCAGCTCGGGACAGGTTGTCTCTGGAAACACCATATATTTT. It specifies CASSGQVVSGNTIYF.

The CDR3 DNA reads TGTGCCAGCAGTAATGGACAGGGTGGCTACACCTTC. This sequence encodes CASSNGQGGYTF. The J gene is TRBJ1-2, the V gene TRBV6-5; TRBD1 matches at 8 bases. Germline V gene sequence: CDR1 MNHEY, CDR2 SVGAGI. V trimming: 5 bases; J trimming: 7 bases; junction bases outside the gene matches: 3. The CDR3 runs 12 residues.

The V and J genes are TRBV6-5 and TRBJ1-2; 7 bases are a match to TRBD1. Germline V gives CDR1 MNHEY, CDR2 SVGAGI. CDR3 length equals 13 residues. The V segment lost 6 bases and the J segment 2 bases; nucleotides outside the gene matches: 3. Here the CDR3 reads CASRGTANYGYTF. The CDR3 region has the DNA TGTGCCAGCAGGGGGACAGCAAACTATGGCTACACCTTC.

The V call is TRBV9, the J call TRBJ2-1; 7 positions agree with TRBD2. The V segment lost 0 bases and the J segment 7 bases; nucleotides outside the gene matches: 7. Germline values: CDR1 SGDLS, CDR2 YYNGEE. The CDR3 extends over 15 amino acids. The CDR3 coding sequence is TGTGCCAGCAGCGTAGGTTGGGAGGGCGTGAATGAGCAGTTCTTC. The encoded protein is CASSVGWEGVNEQFF.

The rearrangement uses TRBV7-2 and TRBJ1-2; the D gene is possibly TRBD1 (6 bases). This CDR3 is 14 amino acids long. Trimming pared 5 bases from V and 7 bases from J, leaving 17 bases between. CDR1 is SGHTA and CDR2 is FQGNSA in the germline V gene. The CDR3 spells CASSHRTVHTGYTF. CDR3 coding DNA: TGTGCCAGCAGCCACCGGACAGTCCACACTGGCTACACCTTC.

The CDR3 DNA reads as TGTGCCAGCAGCTTTAGCGGGATGGTAGATACGCAGTATTTT. It translates to CASSFSGMVDTQYF. The chain recombines TRBV11-1 with TRBJ2-3, with TRBD2 identical over 8 bases. This CDR3 is 14 amino acids long. The V and J ends lost 3 bases and 5 bases, in that order; junction bases with no gene match: 4. Germline V gene data show CDR1 as SGHAT and CDR2 as FQDESV (reference sequence).

This chain uses TRBV30 with TRBJ1-2, with no clear D. Between the trimmed V and J ends, which lost 1 base and 10 bases, there was a span of 13 bases. This CDR3 is 12 amino acids long. Looked up from germline, CDR1 is GTSNPN and CDR2 is SVGIG (reference sequence). The CDR3 bases are TGTGCCTGGAGTGAACAGACCCGGTCCTACACCTTC. Its protein is CAWSEQTRSYTF.

This clone has only a few counts. V gene TRBV2 combines with J gene TRBJ1-5; tentative D call: TRBD1 (5 bases). Germline V gives CDR1 SNHLY, CDR2 FYNNEI. V lost 4 bases to trimming and J lost 6 bases, with 7 bases between them. The CDR3 has 12 amino acids. The CDR3 DNA reads as TGTGCCAGCAGTGGGGGGGTTCAGCCCCAGCATTTT. Amino acids: CASSGGVQPQHF.

To note about this clone: A junction boundary mismatches the germline segment, possibly from a read error. At the DNA level, this CDR3 is encoded by other sequences in the same sample as well. This chain connects TRBV4-1 to TRBJ2-7, with 13 bases matching TRBD2. This CDR3 has 19 residues. Germline CDR1 reads MGHRA; CDR2 reads YSYEKL. The CDR3 loop is CASSQEGPTSGGDSYEQYF. CDR3 DNA sequence: TGCGCCAGCAGCCAAGAAGGGCCCACTAGCGGGGGGGACTCCTACGAGCAGTACTTT.

This clone was seen only once. The chain employs TRBV7-6 and TRBJ2-1, with 10 bases aligning to TRBD2. The CDR3 is 22 residues long. V was pared by 4 bases and J by 0 bases, with 21 bases of the junction left unmatched. Per the germline V gene, CDR1 is SGHVS and CDR2 is FNYEAQ. CDR3 sequence: CASSSASSKREGKSSSYNEQFF. In DNA form, the CDR3 reads TGTGCCAGCAGCTCCGCTTCCTCAAAGCGGGAGGGAAAATCTAGCTCCTACAATGAGCAGTTCTTC. Looking up the rest from reference TRBV7-6 and TRBJ2-1 gives the full variable domain: GAGVSQSPRYKVTKRGQDVALRCDPISGHVSLYWYRQALGQGPEFLTYFNYEAQQDKSGLPNDRFSAERPEGSISTLTIQRTEQRDSAMYRCASSSASSKREGKSSSYNEQFFGPGTRLTVL.

V gene TRBV7-2 combines with J gene TRBJ1-2; TRBD1 agrees at 7 bases. V gave up 2 bases and J gave up 5 bases; unmatched junction bases: 2. Germline CDR1 and CDR2: SGHTA and FQGNSA. The CDR3 has 13 residues. The CDR3 here is CASSLTGQYGYTF. CDR3 coding DNA: TGTGCCAGCAGCTTAACGGGACAGTATGGCTACACCTTC.